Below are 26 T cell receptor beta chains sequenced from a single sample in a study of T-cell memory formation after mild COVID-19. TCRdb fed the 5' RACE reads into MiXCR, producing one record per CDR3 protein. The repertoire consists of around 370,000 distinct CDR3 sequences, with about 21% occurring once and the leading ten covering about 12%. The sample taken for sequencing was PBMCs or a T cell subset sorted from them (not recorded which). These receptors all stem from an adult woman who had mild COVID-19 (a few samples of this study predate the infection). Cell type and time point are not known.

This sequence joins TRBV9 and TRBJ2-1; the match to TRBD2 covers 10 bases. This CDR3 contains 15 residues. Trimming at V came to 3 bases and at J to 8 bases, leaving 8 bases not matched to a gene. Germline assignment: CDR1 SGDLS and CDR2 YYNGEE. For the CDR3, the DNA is TGTGCCAGCAGCGAAATAGCGGGAGGTGCTGATGAGCAGTTCTTC. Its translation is CASSEIAGGADEQFF.

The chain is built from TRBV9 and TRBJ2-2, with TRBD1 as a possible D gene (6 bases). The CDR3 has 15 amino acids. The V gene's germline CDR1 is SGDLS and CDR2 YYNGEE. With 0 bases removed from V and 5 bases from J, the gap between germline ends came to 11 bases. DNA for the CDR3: TGTGCCAGCAGCGTAGCAGGGGTTCGTACCGGGGAGCTGTTTTTT. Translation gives CASSVAGVRTGELFF.

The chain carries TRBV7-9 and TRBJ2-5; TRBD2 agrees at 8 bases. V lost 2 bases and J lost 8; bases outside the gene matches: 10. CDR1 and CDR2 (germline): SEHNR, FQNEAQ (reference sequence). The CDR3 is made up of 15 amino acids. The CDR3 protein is CASSLSPSGSSTQYF. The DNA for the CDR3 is TGTGCCAGCAGCTTAAGCCCTAGCGGGTCCTCTACCCAGTACTTC.

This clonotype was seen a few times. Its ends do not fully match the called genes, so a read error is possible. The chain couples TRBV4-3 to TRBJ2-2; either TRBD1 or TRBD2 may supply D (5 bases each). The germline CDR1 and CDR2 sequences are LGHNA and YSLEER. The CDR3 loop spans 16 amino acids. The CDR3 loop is CASSEEGVQGTGELFF. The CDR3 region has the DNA TGCGCCAGCAGCGAAGAGGGAGTCCAGGGCACCGGGGAGCTGTTTTTT.

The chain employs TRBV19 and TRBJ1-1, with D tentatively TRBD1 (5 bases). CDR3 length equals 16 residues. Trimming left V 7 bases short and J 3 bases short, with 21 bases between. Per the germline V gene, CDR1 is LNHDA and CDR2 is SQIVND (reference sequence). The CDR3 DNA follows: TGTGCCAGTACCACACCGGTCGGCTGGGGGGACACTGAAGCTTTCTTT. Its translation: CASTTPVGWGDTEAFF.

The CDR3 sequence: CATGQGDYNSPLHF. CDR3 sequence (DNA): TGTGCCACAGGACAGGGGGACTATAATTCACCCCTCCACTTT. The chain combines TRBV7-9 with TRBJ1-6; TRBD1 matches 10 bases. The V segment lost 10 bases and the J segment 3 bases; nucleotides outside the gene matches: 3. Germline-derived CDR1 and CDR2 are SEHNR and FQNEAQ (reference sequence). The CDR3 runs to 14 residues.

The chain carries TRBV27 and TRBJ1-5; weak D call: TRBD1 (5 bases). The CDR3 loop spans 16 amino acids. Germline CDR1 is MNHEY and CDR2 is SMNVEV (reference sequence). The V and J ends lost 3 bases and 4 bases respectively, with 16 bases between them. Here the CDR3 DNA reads TGTGCCAGCAGTTTTGGGGCAGCCCAGAAGAATCAGCCCCAGCATTTT. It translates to CASSFGAAQKNQPQHF.

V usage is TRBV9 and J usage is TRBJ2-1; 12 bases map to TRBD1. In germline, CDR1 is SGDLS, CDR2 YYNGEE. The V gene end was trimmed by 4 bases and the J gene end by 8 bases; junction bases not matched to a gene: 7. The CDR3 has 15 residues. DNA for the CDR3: TGTGCCAGCAGCCTCCGGGACAGGGGGCCCTATGAGCAGTTCTTC. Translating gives CASSLRDRGPYEQFF.

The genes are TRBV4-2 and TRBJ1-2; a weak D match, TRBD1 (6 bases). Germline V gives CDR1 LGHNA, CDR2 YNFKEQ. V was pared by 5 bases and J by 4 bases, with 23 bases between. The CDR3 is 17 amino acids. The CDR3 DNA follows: TGTGCCAGCAGCAGAACTCAGACAGGCTCAAATACCTATGGCTACACCTTC. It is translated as CASSRTQTGSNTYGYTF.

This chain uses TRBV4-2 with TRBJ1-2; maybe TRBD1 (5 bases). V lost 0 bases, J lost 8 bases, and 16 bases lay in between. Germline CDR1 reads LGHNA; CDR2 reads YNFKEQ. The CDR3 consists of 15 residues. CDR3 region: CASSQDRGQGSGYTF. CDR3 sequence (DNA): TGTGCCAGCAGCCAAGATCGAGGGCAGGGCAGCGGCTACACCTTC.

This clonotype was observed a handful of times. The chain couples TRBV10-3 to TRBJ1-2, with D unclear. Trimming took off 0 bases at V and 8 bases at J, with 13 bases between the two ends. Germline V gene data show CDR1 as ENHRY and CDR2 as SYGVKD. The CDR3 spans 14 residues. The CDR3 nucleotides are TGTGCCATCAGTGAGTCGACCGGGAGAGAGGGCTACACCTTC. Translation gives CAISESTGREGYTF.

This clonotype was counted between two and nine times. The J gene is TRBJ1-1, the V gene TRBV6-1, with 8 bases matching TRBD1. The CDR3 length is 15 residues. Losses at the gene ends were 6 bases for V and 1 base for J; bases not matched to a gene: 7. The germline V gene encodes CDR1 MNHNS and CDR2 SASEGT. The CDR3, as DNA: TGTGCCAGCAGCCTGACAGGGGAGACGAACACTGAAGCTTTCTTT. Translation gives CASSLTGETNTEAFF.

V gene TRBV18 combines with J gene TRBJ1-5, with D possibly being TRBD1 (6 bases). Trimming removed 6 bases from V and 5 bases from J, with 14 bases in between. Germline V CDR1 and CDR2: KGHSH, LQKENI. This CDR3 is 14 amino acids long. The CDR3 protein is CASSPTGYYQPQHF. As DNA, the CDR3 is TGTGCCAGCTCCCCCACAGGGTACTATCAGCCCCAGCATTTT.

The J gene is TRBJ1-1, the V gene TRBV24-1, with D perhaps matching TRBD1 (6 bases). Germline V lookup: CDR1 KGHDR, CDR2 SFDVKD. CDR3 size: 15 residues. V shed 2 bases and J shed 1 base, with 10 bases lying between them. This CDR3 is CATSDSTGRNTEAFF. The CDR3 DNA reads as TGTGCCACCAGTGATTCGACAGGCAGGAACACTGAAGCTTTCTTT.

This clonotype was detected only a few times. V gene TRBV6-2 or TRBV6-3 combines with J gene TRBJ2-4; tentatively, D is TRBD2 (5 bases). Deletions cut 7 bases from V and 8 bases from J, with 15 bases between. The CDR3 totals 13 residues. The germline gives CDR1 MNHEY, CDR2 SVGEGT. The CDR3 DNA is TGTGCCAGCACGAGACTCGCCGGGGACATTCAGTACTTC. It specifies CASTRLAGDIQYF.

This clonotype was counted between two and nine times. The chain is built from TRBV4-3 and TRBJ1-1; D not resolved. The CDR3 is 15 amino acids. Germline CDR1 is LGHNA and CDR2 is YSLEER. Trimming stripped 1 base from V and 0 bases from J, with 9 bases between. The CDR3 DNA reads TGCGCCAGCAGCCAAGGGCGTACACTGAACACTGAAGCTTTCTTT. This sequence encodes CASSQGRTLNTEAFF.

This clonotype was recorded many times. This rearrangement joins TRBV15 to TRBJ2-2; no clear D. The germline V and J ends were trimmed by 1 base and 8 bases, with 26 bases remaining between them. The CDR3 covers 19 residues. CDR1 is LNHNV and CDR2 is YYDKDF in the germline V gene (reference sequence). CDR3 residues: CATSRGTATRAFRAGELFF. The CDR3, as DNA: TGTGCCACCAGCAGAGGCACCGCCACCCGGGCCTTTCGAGCGGGGGAGCTGTTTTTT.

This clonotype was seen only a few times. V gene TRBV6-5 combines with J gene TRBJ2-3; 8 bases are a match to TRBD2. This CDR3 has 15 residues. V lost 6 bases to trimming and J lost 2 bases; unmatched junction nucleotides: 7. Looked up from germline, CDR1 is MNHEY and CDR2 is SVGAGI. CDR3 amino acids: CASRPAGEVTDTQYF. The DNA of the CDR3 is TGTGCCAGCAGACCAGCGGGAGAGGTCACAGATACGCAGTATTTT.

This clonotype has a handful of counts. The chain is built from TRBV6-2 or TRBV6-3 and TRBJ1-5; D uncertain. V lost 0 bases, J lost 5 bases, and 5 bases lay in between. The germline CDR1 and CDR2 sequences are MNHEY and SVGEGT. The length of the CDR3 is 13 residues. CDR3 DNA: TGTGCCAGCAGTTACTCGCGGGATCAGCCCCAGCATTTT. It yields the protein CASSYSRDQPQHF.

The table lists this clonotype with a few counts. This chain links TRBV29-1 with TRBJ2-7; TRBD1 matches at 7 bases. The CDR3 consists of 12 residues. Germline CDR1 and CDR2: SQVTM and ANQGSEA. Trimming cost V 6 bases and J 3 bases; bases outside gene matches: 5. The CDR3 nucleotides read TGCAGCGTCAGGGACAGAGTCTACGAGCAGTACTTC. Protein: CSVRDRVYEQYF.

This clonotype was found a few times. The CDR3 DNA reads TGTGCCAGCAGCTTTCTCCATGAGCAGTTCTTC. Its protein is CASSFLHEQFF. This sequence joins TRBV5-5 and TRBJ2-1; D ambiguous. The CDR3 length is 11 residues. The germline V and J ends were trimmed by 2 bases and 8 bases, with 5 bases remaining between them. Germline assignment: CDR1 SGHKS and CDR2 YYEKEE (reference sequence).

The CDR3 protein is CASSLYAGLGGELFF. DNA for the CDR3: TGTGCCAGCAGTTTATATGCGGGTTTAGGCGGGGAGCTGTTTTTT. V is TRBV28 and J is TRBJ2-2, with D possibly matching TRBD2 (5 bases). This CDR3 has 15 amino acids. Trimming removed 1 base from V and 7 bases from J, with 13 bases in between. The V gene's germline CDR1 is MDHEN and CDR2 SYDVKM. The full variable domain, rest sourced from reference TRBV28 and TRBJ2-2, is DVKVTQSSRYLVKRTGEKVFLECVQDMDHENMFWYRQDPGLGLRLIYFSYDVKMKEKGDIPEGYSVSREKKERFSLILESASTNQTSMYLCASSLYAGLGGELFFGEGSRLTVL.

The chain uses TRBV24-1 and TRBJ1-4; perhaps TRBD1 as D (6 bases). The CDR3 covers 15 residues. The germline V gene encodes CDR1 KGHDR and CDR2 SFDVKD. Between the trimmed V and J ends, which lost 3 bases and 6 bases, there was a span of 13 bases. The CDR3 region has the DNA TGTGCCACCAGTGATGGCGGGGGCTGGGATGAAAAACTGTTTTTT. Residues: CATSDGGGWDEKLFF.

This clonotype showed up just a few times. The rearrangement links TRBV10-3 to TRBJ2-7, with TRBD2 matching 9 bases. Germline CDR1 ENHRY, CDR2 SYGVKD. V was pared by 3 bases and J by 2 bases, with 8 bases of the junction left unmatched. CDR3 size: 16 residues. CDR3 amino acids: CAISEGGRLAAYEQYF. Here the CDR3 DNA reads TGTGCCATCAGTGAAGGTGGGCGACTAGCGGCCTACGAGCAGTACTTC.

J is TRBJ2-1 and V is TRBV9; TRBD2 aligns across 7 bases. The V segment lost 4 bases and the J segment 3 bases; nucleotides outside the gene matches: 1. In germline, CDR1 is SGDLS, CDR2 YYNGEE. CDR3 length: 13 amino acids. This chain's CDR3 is CASSQRDYNEQFF. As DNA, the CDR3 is TGTGCCAGCAGCCAGCGGGACTACAATGAGCAGTTCTTC.

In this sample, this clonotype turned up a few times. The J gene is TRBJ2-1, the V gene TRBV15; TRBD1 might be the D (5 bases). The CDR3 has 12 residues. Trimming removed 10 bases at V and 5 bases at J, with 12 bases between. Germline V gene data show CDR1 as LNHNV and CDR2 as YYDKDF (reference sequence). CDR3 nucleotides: TGTGCCATTGGTGGGGCGGACAATGAGCAGTTCTTC. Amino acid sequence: CAIGGADNEQFF.